The 14 T cell receptor beta chains presented below share a single source sample, sequenced in a study of CD8+ T cells in alopecia areata. As the sequencing template, cDNA was produced by extracting RNA and reverse transcribing it. The data were produced by immunoSEQ multiplex PCR, yet TCRdb's version contains in-frame clones alone and is incomplete. The profile shows about 200,000 clones, less than 70% of them singletons. The treatment denotes: oral pan-JAK inhibitor, 5-10 mg twice daily. The material sequenced was CD4+ T cells sorted from blood, taken at week 49, from a patient treated with tofacitinib. All receptors come from a human donor with alopecia areata.

The gene calls are TRBV6-1 and TRBJ1-5; D might be TRBD1 (5 bases). CDR1 and CDR2 from the germline V gene are MNHNS and SASEGT. The length of the CDR3 is 14 residues. Trimming removed 4 bases from V and 3 bases from J, with 10 bases in between. CDR3 coding DNA: TGTGCCAGCAGTGCACAGGTTGACAATCAGCCCCAGCATTTT. This codes for CASSAQVDNQPQHF.

This clone occurred once. This chain connects TRBV6-6 to TRBJ1-1, with a weak D call TRBD1 (6 bases). This CDR3 is built from 16 residues. V was shortened by 0 bases and J by 4 bases, with 15 bases between the two germline ends. From germline, CDR1 is MNHNY and CDR2 SVGAGI (reference sequence). DNA for the CDR3: TGTGCCAGCAGTTACTCGATTACAGGGTCGATCACTGAAGCTTTCTTT. This translates into CASSYSITGSITEAFF.

This chain uses TRBV10-3 with TRBJ2-7; D unclear. In germline, CDR1 is ENHRY, CDR2 SYGVKD. V was cut by 5 bases and J by 4 bases, with 9 bases left in between. This CDR3 has 12 amino acids. The CDR3 sequence: CAISTDGYEQYF. The DNA for the CDR3 is TGTGCCATCAGTACGGATGGGTACGAGCAGTACTTC.

This clone was counted between two and nine times. V gene TRBV29-1 combines with J gene TRBJ1-2; D gene unclear. The CDR3 is 11 residues long. With 1 base removed from V and 8 bases from J, the gap between germline ends came to 8 bases. Germline CDR1 reads SQVTM; CDR2 reads ANQGSEA. In nucleotides, the CDR3 is TGCAGCGTTGAAGTCGGTGCGGGCTACACCTTC. Protein sequence: CSVEVGAGYTF.

A few counts support this clone. The rearrangement links TRBV10-3 to TRBJ1-2, with D uncertain. The CDR3 totals 13 residues. CDR1 is ENHRY, CDR2 SYGVKD, per germline. V lost 3 bases and J lost 7, with 12 bases in between. CDR3 amino acids: CAISEKEASGYTF. The CDR3 region has the DNA TGTGCCATCAGTGAAAAGGAGGCTTCTGGCTACACCTTC.

CDR3 protein: CASSQELGDTQYF. The CDR3 nucleotides read TGCGCCAGCAGCCAAGAACTCGGGGATACGCAGTATTTT. This chain uses TRBV4-3 with TRBJ2-3; no firm D call. Germline CDR1 and CDR2: LGHNA and YSLEER. V gave up 0 bases and J gave up 6 bases, with 7 bases separating them. The CDR3 spans 13 residues.

This chain joins TRBV9 and TRBJ2-3; D remains ambiguous. Germline assignment: CDR1 SGDLS and CDR2 YYNGEE. The CDR3 consists of 13 residues. The V gene lost 7 bases and the J gene lost 5 bases, with 14 bases spanning the gap. CDR3 sequence: CASAPGLGDTQYF. The CDR3 DNA reads TGTGCCAGCGCCCCGGGCCTCGGAGATACGCAGTATTTT.

The chain carries TRBV27 and TRBJ1-2; tentatively, D is TRBD1 (6 bases). Germline-derived CDR1 and CDR2 are MNHEY and SMNVEV (reference sequence). V was trimmed by 6 bases and J by 6 bases, leaving 11 bases between them. The CDR3 is 12 amino acids. The CDR3 bases are TGTGCCAGCAGCCAGGGGTGGGATGGCTACACCTTC. Translation gives CASSQGWDGYTF.

This clone appeared a few times. CDR3 sequence (DNA): TGCGCCAGCAGCCAAGAGGGCGGAAGCAATCAGCCCCAGCATTTT. It yields the protein CASSQEGGSNQPQHF. The V and J genes are TRBV4-3 and TRBJ1-5; D ambiguous. The CDR3 runs 15 residues. Germline CDR1 reads LGHNA; CDR2 reads YSLEER. Trimming left V 0 bases short and J 1 base short, with 7 bases between.

The chain joins TRBV7-2 to TRBJ1-6, with 7 bases fitting TRBD1. The V gene's germline CDR1 is SGHTA and CDR2 FQGNSA. This CDR3 region has 14 residues. V trimming: 6 bases; J trimming: 7 bases; junction bases outside the gene matches: 6. CDR3 protein: CASSHEGANSPLHF. In DNA, the CDR3 is TGTGCCAGCAGTCACGAGGGGGCGAATTCACCCCTCCACTTT.

The chain employs TRBV29-1 and TRBJ2-5; no clear D gene. Germline V gene lookup returns CDR1 SQVTM and CDR2 ANQGSEA. The CDR3 spans 14 residues. V lost 2 bases and J 0 bases, leaving 10 bases between the germline ends. The CDR3 DNA is TGCAGCGTTGAAACACCTAAGTACCAAGAGACCCAGTACTTC. Protein product: CSVETPKYQETQYF.

The rearrangement uses TRBV9 and TRBJ2-5; 8 bases map to TRBD1. This CDR3 is built from 14 residues. Trimming at V came to 3 bases and at J to 4 bases, leaving 5 bases not matched to a gene. The germline V gene has CDR1 SGDLS and CDR2 YYNGEE. In nucleotides, the CDR3 is TGTGCCAGCAGCGGATCTGGACAGGGAGAGACCCAGTACTTC. Residues: CASSGSGQGETQYF. Full variable domain (missing parts from reference TRBV9 and TRBJ2-5): DSGVTQTPKHLITATGQRVTLRCSPRSGDLSVYWYQQSLDQGLQFLIQYYNGEERAKGNILERFSAQQFPDLHSELNLSSLELGDSALYFCASSGSGQGETQYFGPGTRLLVL.

The V gene is TRBV7-2, the J gene TRBJ2-7; the D gene is possibly TRBD1 (8 bases). With 6 bases removed from V and 4 bases from J, the gap between germline ends came to 16 bases. Germline CDR1 SGHTA, CDR2 FQGNSA. The CDR3 runs 14 residues. As DNA, the CDR3 is TGTGCCAGCAGTGATACAGGGGGGGCGTACGAGCAGTACTTC. Amino acid sequence: CASSDTGGAYEQYF.

The chain uses TRBV30 and TRBJ1-2; no definite D call. V gave up 5 bases and J gave up 6 bases, with 16 bases separating them. The CDR3 is 13 residues long. In germline, CDR1 is GTSNPN, CDR2 SVGIG (reference sequence). The CDR3 nucleotides read TGTGCCTGGGGCCGGGTGGATGAGAATGGCTACACCTTC. Translating gives CAWGRVDENGYTF.